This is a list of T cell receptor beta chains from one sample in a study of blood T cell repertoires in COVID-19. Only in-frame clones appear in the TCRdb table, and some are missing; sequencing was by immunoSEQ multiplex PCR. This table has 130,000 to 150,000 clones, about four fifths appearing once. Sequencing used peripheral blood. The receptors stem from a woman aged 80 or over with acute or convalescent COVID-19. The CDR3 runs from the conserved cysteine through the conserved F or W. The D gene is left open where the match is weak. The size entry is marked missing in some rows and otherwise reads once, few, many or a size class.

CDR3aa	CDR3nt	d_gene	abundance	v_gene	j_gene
CASSLGGQALNGYTF	TGCGCCAGCAGCTTGGGGGGGCAGGCGCTCAATGGCTACACCTTC	-	-	TRBV5-1	TRBJ1-2
CASSALRGGRETQYF	TGTGCCAGCAGTGCACTCAGGGGTGGAAGAGAGACCCAGTACTTC	-	-	TRBV28	TRBJ2-5
CSVASQGIIYEQYF	TGCAGCGTTGCAAGCCAGGGGATTATCTACGAGCAGTACTTC	-	-	TRBV29-1	TRBJ2-7
CASSHFRQGIYEQYF	TGTGCCAGCAGCCATTTTCGACAGGGGATCTACGAGCAGTACTTC	TRBD1	-	TRBV7-9	TRBJ2-7
CASSIGLAGGYEQYF	TGTGCCAGTAGTATCGGACTAGCGGGGGGCTACGAGCAGTACTTC	TRBD2	-	TRBV19	TRBJ2-7
CASSLTGTAYNEQFF	TGTGCCAGCAGCCTAACCGGGACAGCCTACAATGAGCAGTTCTTC	TRBD1	-	TRBV5-8	TRBJ2-1
CASSRGTSGSDEQYF	TGTGCCAGCAGCCGAGGGACTAGCGGATCTGACGAGCAGTACTTC	TRBD2	-	TRBV4-2	TRBJ2-7
CASRNPPDFYGYTF	TGTGCCAGTCGCAACCCACCCGACTTCTATGGCTACACCTTC	-	-	TRBV19	TRBJ1-2
CASSPRTDVSGYTF	TGTGCCAGCAGCCCTAGGACAGATGTGAGTGGCTACACCTTC	-	-	TRBV5-4	TRBJ1-2
CASSFRGWVNTGELFF	TGTGCCAGCAGTTTCAGGGGGTGGGTGAACACCGGGGAGCTGTTTTTT	TRBD1	once	TRBV27	TRBJ2-2
CASSPRIGTAYGYTF	TGTGCCAGCAGCCCACGCATCGGGACAGCATATGGCTACACCTTC	TRBD1	-	TRBV7-6	TRBJ1-2
CASSQDRTAGNTIYF	TGTGCCAGCAGCCAAGATCGGACAGCTGGAAACACCATATATTTT	-	-	TRBV3-1/TRBV3-2	TRBJ1-3
CASSQEGRGGLNEQFF	TGCGCCAGCAGCCAAGAAGGACGGGGGGGCTTAAATGAGCAGTTCTTC	TRBD2	-	TRBV4-1	TRBJ2-1
CASSTEGGTNEKLFF	TGCGCCAGCAGCACCGAAGGGGGAACTAATGAAAAACTGTTTTTT	-	-	TRBV4-3	TRBJ1-4
CASSSNLYGTEAFF	TGCGCCAGCAGCTCTAACCTGTATGGCACTGAAGCTTTCTTT	-	-	TRBV5-1	TRBJ1-1
CASSRAQRDRGYTF	TGTGCCAGTAGCCGGGCCCAGCGGGATCGAGGCTACACCTTC	-	-	TRBV19	TRBJ1-2
CASGGETLNTEAFF	TGTGCCAGCGGCGGCGAGACCCTGAACACTGAAGCTTTCTTT	-	-	TRBV2	TRBJ1-1
CASSDGQTYNEQFF	TGCGCCAGCAGCGATGGACAGACCTACAATGAGCAGTTCTTC	-	once	TRBV5-1	TRBJ2-1
CASSPSGGEGETQYF	TGTGCCAGCAGCCCCTCCGGGGGGGAGGGGGAGACCCAGTACTTC	TRBD2	-	TRBV5-4	TRBJ2-5
CASSTRQGPDTQYF	TGTGCCAGCAGCACCCGACAGGGACCAGATACGCAGTATTTT	TRBD1	-	TRBV11-2	TRBJ2-3
CAWSVSGTGRWTQYF	TGTGCCTGGAGTGTTTCTGGGACAGGGAGGTGGACCCAGTACTTC	TRBD1	-	TRBV30	TRBJ2-5
CAISEIRTGELFF	TGTGCCATCAGTGAAATCCGGACCGGGGAGCTGTTTTTT	-	-	TRBV10-3	TRBJ2-2
CASSIRGYGYTF	TGTGCCAGCAGTATAAGGGGCTACGGCTACACCTTC	-	-	TRBV5-6	TRBJ1-2
CATSDTNYNEQFF	TGTGCCACCAGTGATACAAACTACAATGAGCAGTTCTTC	-	-	TRBV24-1	TRBJ2-1
CASSTPSGTGMGAFF	TGTGCCAGCAGCACCCCCTCCGGGACAGGGATGGGGGCTTTCTTT	TRBD1	-	TRBV5-5	TRBJ1-1
CASSFRDRVPGYTF	TGTGCCAGCAGTTTCCGGGACAGGGTCCCTGGCTACACCTTC	TRBD1	-	TRBV27	TRBJ1-2
CASSSGTGVTGELFF	TGTGCCAGCTCTTCCGGGACAGGGGTCACCGGGGAGCTGTTTTTT	TRBD1	-	TRBV18	TRBJ2-2
CASSPMTGVVHEQYF	TGTGCCAGCTCACCAATGACAGGGGTCGTCCACGAGCAGTACTTC	TRBD1	-	TRBV18	TRBJ2-7
CASSLGVAGGETQYF	TGTGCCAGCAGCTTAGGGGTAGCGGGGGGAGAGACCCAGTACTTC	TRBD2	-	TRBV7-9	TRBJ2-5
CASSIGKARPSAEPQHF	TGTGCCAGTAGTATAGGAAAGGCTCGGCCATCAGCGGAGCCCCAGCATTTT	-	-	TRBV19	TRBJ1-5
CASSPDVDSEQFF	TGTGCCAGCAGCCCCGACGTAGACAGTGAGCAGTTCTTC	-	once	TRBV14	TRBJ2-1
CASSFSSNQPQHF	TGCGCCAGCAGCTTTAGTAGCAATCAGCCCCAGCATTTT	-	-	TRBV5-1	TRBJ1-5
CASSFTSGGVNEQFF	TGTGCCAGCAGCTTCACTAGCGGCGGGGTAAATGAGCAGTTCTTC	TRBD2	-	TRBV7-9	TRBJ2-1
CASSGTGYRNTEAFF	TGTGCCAGCAGCGGGACAGGTTACAGAAACACTGAAGCTTTCTTT	TRBD1	-	TRBV5-6	TRBJ1-1
CASSKSTGNYGYTF	TGTGCCAGCAGCAAAAGTACAGGGAACTATGGCTACACCTTC	-	-	TRBV7-2	TRBJ1-2
CASSLMGSDNEQFF	TGTGCCAGCAGCTTAATGGGCTCGGACAATGAGCAGTTCTTC	-	-	TRBV7-3	TRBJ2-1
CASSLSQGADSPLHF	TGTGCCAGCAGCCTCAGCCAGGGGGCGGATTCACCCCTCCACTTT	TRBD1	-	TRBV9	TRBJ1-6
CASSSDRVSTGELFF	TGCGCCAGCAGCTCCGACAGGGTTTCCACCGGGGAGCTGTTTTTT	TRBD1	once	TRBV5-1	TRBJ2-2
CAWRRELLRQRELFF	TGTGCCTGGAGACGCGAGCTTCTTAGACAACGGGAGCTGTTTTTT	-	-	TRBV30	TRBJ2-2
CASSPTGGANEKLFF	TGTGCCAGCAGCCCAACGGGGGGGGCTAATGAAAAACTGTTTTTT	-	once	TRBV7-3	TRBJ1-4
CASSVLAGTTRGTQYF	TGTGCCAGCAGCGTACTCGCCGGGACAACACGGGGGACCCAGTACTTC	-	-	TRBV5-4	TRBJ2-5
CASSSKASGGPSYEQYF	TGTGCCAGCAGCTCCAAGGCTAGCGGGGGTCCCTCCTACGAGCAGTACTTC	TRBD2	-	TRBV7-8	TRBJ2-7
CAIRGTSGDTGELFF	TGTGCCATCCGGGGGACTAGCGGGGATACCGGGGAGCTGTTTTTT	TRBD2	-	TRBV10-3	TRBJ2-2
CASSIGYASSYEQYF	TGTGCCAGTAGTATAGGTTACGCCAGCTCCTACGAGCAGTACTTC	-	few	TRBV19	TRBJ2-7
CASSPDRGGNQPQHF	TGTGCCAGCAGCCCAGACAGGGGAGGCAATCAGCCCCAGCATTTT	TRBD1	-	TRBV6-4	TRBJ1-5
CSASLTSDQPQHF	TGCAGTGCTAGTTTAACAAGCGATCAGCCCCAGCATTTT	-	-	TRBV20-1	TRBJ1-5
CASSPTLRQRLGFNQPQHF	TGTGCCAGCAGCCCCACCCTTAGACAGCGATTGGGTTTCAATCAGCCCCAGCATTTT	-	-	TRBV5-4	TRBJ1-5
CASSPRASGASNTGELFF	TGCGCCAGCAGCCCCCGGGCGAGCGGGGCCTCGAACACCGGGGAGCTGTTTTTT	TRBD2	few	TRBV5-1	TRBJ2-2
CASSYPTRTGKSYEQYF	TGTGCCAGCAGTTACCCAACCCGGACAGGGAAAAGTTACGAGCAGTACTTC	TRBD1	once	TRBV6-2/TRBV6-3	TRBJ2-7
CASSPNRVREQYF	TGTGCCAGCAGTCCAAACAGGGTTCGCGAGCAGTACTTC	-	few	TRBV6-2/TRBV6-3	TRBJ2-7
CASRQQGTLIYSNQPQHF	TGTGCCAGCAGACAACAGGGGACACTGATCTATAGCAATCAGCCCCAGCATTTT	TRBD1	-	TRBV27	TRBJ1-5
CASSQIVGERTGELFF	TGTGCCAGCAGCCAGATTGTAGGGGAACGGACCGGGGAGCTGTTTTTT	-	few	TRBV11-3	TRBJ2-2
CASRPTSGGTDTQYF	TGTGCCAGCAGACCTACTAGCGGGGGAACAGATACGCAGTATTTT	-	-	TRBV21-1	TRBJ2-3
CASSQRDGSNTEAFF	TGTGCCAGCAGCCAGAGAGACGGGTCGAACACTGAAGCTTTCTTT	-	once	TRBV4-2	TRBJ1-1
CASSPGVPSTNEKLFF	TGTGCCAGCTCACCAGGAGTCCCTTCAACTAATGAAAAACTGTTTTTT	-	-	TRBV18	TRBJ1-4